This T cell receptor (beta chain) was identified during a study of T-cell reconstitution after alpha-beta-depleted transplantation in children. Regarding the study as a whole: Roughly two months post-transplant, alpha-beta T cells reportedly originated from several hundred graft clones that had expanded.

Unique molecular identifiers were used to barcode this TCRbeta library. TCRdb called the PCR reads again in MiXCR, with one record for every CDR3 protein. There are hundreds of thousands of distinct CDR3 sequences in the sample; roughly 7.7% occur only once, and 6.3% lies in the top ten. The trim removed 5 bases at V and 5 bases at J, leaving 6 bases unmatched. The CDR3 runs to 14 residues. CDR1 is SGHTA and CDR2 is FQGNSA in the germline V gene. The sample holds many counts of this clonotype. The antigen is not known. This clonotype was sampled from a male patient between 5 and 17 years old who had a stem cell transplant for acute lymphoblastic leukemia, so the T cells may come from the graft donor. The sequencing here drew on PBMCs, mostly from graft donor cells, taken 180 days after TCRalphabeta/CD19-depleted stem cell transplant. The chain employs TRBV7-2 and TRBJ1-1; TRBD1 aligns across 9 bases. The CDR3 coding sequence is TGTGCCAGCAGCAAGACAGGGGGAACAACTGAAGCTTTCTTT. This sequence encodes CASSKTGGTTEAFF.